These T cell receptor beta chains were read from a single sample in a study of immune evolution from preneoplasia to lung adenocarcinoma. The assay was immunoSEQ multiplex PCR, and TCRdb's table has in-frame clones only and misses some. The sample has more than 13,000 clones, about 80% seen once. Sample: FFPE minimally invasive lung adenocarcinoma tissue. The source of these receptors is an older person with lung adenocarcinoma. CDR3s include the opening cysteine and the closing phenylalanine or tryptophan.

V	J	CDR3
TRBV7-8	TRBJ1-3	CASSPRVASGNTIYF
TRBV5-4	TRBJ2-6	CASSHMSRGRTGANVLTF
TRBV6-6	TRBJ1-1	CASSLKMNTEAFF
TRBV6-1	TRBJ2-3	CASSVETDTQYF
TRBV10-2	TRBJ2-3	CASSDLQNTDTQYF
TRBV30	TRBJ2-2	CAWGRTSGFGELFF
TRBV19	TRBJ2-2	CASSQTGGGGELFF
TRBV7-9	TRBJ2-7	CASSLATGLGEQYF
TRBV30	TRBJ2-7	CAWSTSHEQYF
TRBV7-9	TRBJ1-3	CASSLGSPGNTIYF
TRBV6-1	TRBJ2-7	CASSAAASGYEQYF
TRBV5-6	TRBJ1-2	CASSSYNPPHTF
TRBV6-6	TRBJ2-2	CASIIGTGELFF
TRBV2	TRBJ2-3	CASSDQGSSTDTQYF
TRBV5-1	TRBJ1-2	CASSLVGRNSPSYGYTF
TRBV5-6	TRBJ1-6	CASSRTGGGSPLHF
TRBV11-2	TRBJ2-6	CASSVKQQSRANVLTF
TRBV6-6	TRBJ1-3	CASSYSDVSSGNTIYF
TRBV7-9	TRBJ1-1	CASSLYGGQDGFEAFF
TRBV7-2	TRBJ1-3	CASSSADHRGNTIYF
TRBV28	TRBJ1-5	CASSLGQLNQPQHF
TRBV5-1	TRBJ2-1	CASSPLLGLDYNEQFF